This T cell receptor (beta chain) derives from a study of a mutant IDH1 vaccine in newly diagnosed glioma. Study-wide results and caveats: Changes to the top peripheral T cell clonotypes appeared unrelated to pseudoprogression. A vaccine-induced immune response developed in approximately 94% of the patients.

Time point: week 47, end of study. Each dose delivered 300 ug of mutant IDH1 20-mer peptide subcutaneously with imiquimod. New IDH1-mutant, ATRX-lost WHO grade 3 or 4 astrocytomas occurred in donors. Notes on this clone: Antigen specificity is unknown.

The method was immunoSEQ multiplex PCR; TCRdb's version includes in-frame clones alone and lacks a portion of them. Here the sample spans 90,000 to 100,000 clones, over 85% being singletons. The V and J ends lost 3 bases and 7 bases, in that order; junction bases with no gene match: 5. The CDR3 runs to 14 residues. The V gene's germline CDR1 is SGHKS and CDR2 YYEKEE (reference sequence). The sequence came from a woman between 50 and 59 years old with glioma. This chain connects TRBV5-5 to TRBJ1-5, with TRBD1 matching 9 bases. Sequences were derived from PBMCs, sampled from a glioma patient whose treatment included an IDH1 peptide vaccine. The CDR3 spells CASSWDRASQPQHF. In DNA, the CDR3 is TGTGCCAGCAGCTGGGACAGGGCTTCGCAGCCCCAGCATTTT.